The 16 T cell receptor beta chains below were found in one sample sequenced in a study of cytomegalovirus exposure and HLA in healthy donors. Primers: 60 Vbeta forward and 13 Jbeta reverse. TCRdb keeps only in-frame clones here, not all; method: immunoSEQ multiplex PCR. This sample yields about 100,000 clones, of which about 70% are seen a single time; around 5% belongs to the top ten. Sample: PBMCs. The source is a woman under 30 in good health and CMV-seropositive.

The chain employs TRBV2 and TRBJ1-1; TRBD1 agrees at 7 bases. Losses at the gene ends were 6 bases for V and 5 bases for J; bases not matched to a gene: 12. Germline CDR1 and CDR2: SNHLY and FYNNEI. The CDR3 totals 15 residues. The DNA for the CDR3 is TGTGCCAGCAGGCCACAGGGGTTCGAGGGGACTGAAGCTTTCTTT. It is translated as CASRPQGFEGTEAFF. Full variable domain (rest looked up from reference TRBV2 and TRBJ1-1): EPEVTQTPSHQVTQMGQEVILRCVPISNHLYFYWYRQILGQKVEFLVSFYNNEISEKSEIFDDQFSVERPDGSNFTLKIRSTKLEDSAMYFCASRPQGFEGTEAFFGQGTRLTVV.

The genes are TRBV7-3 and TRBJ2-3, with 11 bases aligning to TRBD1. The CDR3 runs to 16 residues. Germline CDR1 and CDR2: SGHTA and FQGTGA. V gave up 5 bases and J gave up 4 bases; unmatched junction bases: 8. In DNA form, the CDR3 reads TGTGCCAGCAGCCCCCGGACAGGGGGCGTTTCAGATACGCAGTATTTT. The encoded protein is CASSPRTGGVSDTQYF.

J is TRBJ2-7 and V is TRBV30; 8 bases map to TRBD1. From germline, CDR1 is GTSNPN and CDR2 SVGIG (reference sequence). The CDR3 spans 12 residues. The V gene end was trimmed by 5 bases and the J gene end by 3 bases; junction bases not matched to a gene: 3. The CDR3 DNA follows: TGTGCCTGGGGCACAGGGGGCTACGAGCAGTACTTC. Protein product: CAWGTGGYEQYF.

This clone has more than one count but fewer than ten. This chain joins TRBV25-1 and TRBJ1-1, with 11 nucleotides matching TRBD1. J gave up 5 bases and V 6 bases, and 5 bases lay outside the gene matches. The CDR3 covers 14 residues. Germline CDR1 and CDR2: MGHDK and SYGVNS. The CDR3 reads CASSGQGAQTEAFF. The CDR3 DNA reads as TGTGCCAGCAGCGGACAGGGGGCGCAGACTGAAGCTTTCTTT.

The CDR3 DNA reads TGTGCCAGCAGTGACCGGCAGGGCGGGGAGACTGAAGCTTTCTTT. It codes for CASSDRQGGETEAFF. This chain joins TRBV25-1 and TRBJ1-1, with D maybe TRBD1 (5 bases). The CDR3 is made up of 15 amino acids. V gave up 3 bases and J gave up 5 bases, with 16 bases separating them. CDR1 is MGHDK and CDR2 is SYGVNS in the germline V gene.

CDR3 DNA sequence: TGTGCCAGCTCCCCGGGTAGCGGCCGTACCTACGAGCAGTACTTC. Encoded protein: CASSPGSGRTYEQYF. This sequence joins TRBV18 and TRBJ2-7; tentative D call: TRBD2 (6 bases). Germline CDR1 and CDR2: KGHSH and LQKENI. The V and J ends lost 6 bases and 2 bases respectively, with 17 bases between them. CDR3 size: 15 residues.

The V call is TRBV19, the J call TRBJ1-2; the match to TRBD1 covers 9 bases. Germline values: CDR1 LNHDA, CDR2 SQIVND (reference sequence). V lost 5 bases, J lost 7 bases, and 11 bases stayed unmatched. The CDR3 extends over 15 amino acids. The CDR3 reads CASSPATGGAGGYTF. The DNA for the CDR3 is TGTGCCAGTAGTCCCGCTACAGGGGGCGCAGGTGGCTACACCTTC.

The rearrangement links TRBV6-5 to TRBJ1-5; D possibly corresponds to TRBD1 (5 bases). This CDR3 has 13 amino acids. V dropped 2 bases and J dropped 5 bases, with 7 bases sitting between them. The germline gives CDR1 MNHEY, CDR2 SVGAGI. CDR3 amino acids: CASSYDRDQPQHF. The DNA of the CDR3 is TGTGCCAGCAGTTACGACAGAGATCAGCCCCAGCATTTT.

The V gene is TRBV10-3, the J gene TRBJ2-5, with 8 bases aligning to TRBD2. Trimming removed 9 bases from V and 5 bases from J; junction bases left unmatched: 14. The CDR3 totals 15 residues. Germline lookup yields CDR1 ENHRY and CDR2 SYGVKD. The CDR3 region is CAIKRTGGREETQYF. CDR3 in DNA: TGTGCCATAAAGAGGACGGGAGGGCGAGAGGAGACCCAGTACTTC.

This chain connects TRBV28 to TRBJ2-7, with TRBD1 as a possible D gene (5 bases). This CDR3 contains 12 residues. V was cut by 6 bases and J by 3 bases, with 9 bases left in between. Germline lookup yields CDR1 MDHEN and CDR2 SYDVKM. Here the CDR3 reads CASSPQGYEQYF. The CDR3 nucleotides are TGTGCCAGCAGCCCCCAGGGCTACGAGCAGTACTTC.

This clone was picked up one time. The genes are TRBV6-5 and TRBJ2-5; the D gene is possibly TRBD1 (6 bases). Judging by the DNA end, TRBJ2-7 fits better; the J call may be wrong. Per germline, CDR1 MNHEY and CDR2 SVGAGI. The CDR3 consists of 13 residues. CDR3 nucleotides: TGTGCCAGCAGGAGGGACATTTCCTACGAGCAGTACTTC. It specifies CASRRDISYEQYF.

This clone was observed a few times. V gene TRBV7-6 combines with J gene TRBJ2-2, with 11 nucleotides matching TRBD2. After removal of 5 bases from V and 6 bases from J, the junction contained 8 bases not matched to a gene. The germline gives CDR1 SGHVS, CDR2 FNYEAQ. The CDR3 spans 16 residues. CDR3 loop: CASSPTSGRGPGELFF. Here the CDR3 DNA reads TGTGCCAGCAGCCCCACTAGCGGGAGAGGCCCCGGGGAGCTGTTTTTT. Supplemented by reference TRBV7-6 and TRBJ2-2, the full variable domain reads GAGVSQSPRYKVTKRGQDVALRCDPISGHVSLYWYRQALGQGPEFLTYFNYEAQQDKSGLPNDRFSAERPEGSISTLTIQRTEQRDSAMYRCASSPTSGRGPGELFFGEGSRLTVL.

V usage is TRBV19 and J usage is TRBJ2-1, with D possibly TRBD2 on 7 matching bases. Germline-derived CDR1 and CDR2 are LNHDA and SQIVND (reference sequence). Trimming cost V 5 bases and J 2 bases, with 19 bases left between them. The CDR3 totals 17 residues. In nucleotides, the CDR3 is TGTGCCAGTAGTGTCAAGGGGGGAGGGCCTCCCTACAATGAGCAGTTCTTC. Its translation is CASSVKGGGPPYNEQFF. The variable domain in full, completed from reference TRBV19 and TRBJ2-1, reads DGGITQSPKYLFRKEGQNVTLSCEQNLNHDAMYWYRQDPGQGLRLIYYSQIVNDFQKGDIAEGYSVSREKKESFPLTVTSAQKNPTAFYLCASSVKGGGPPYNEQFFGPGTRLTVL.

The J gene is TRBJ2-1, the V gene TRBV2; TRBD1 matches at 8 bases. The germline V gene encodes CDR1 SNHLY and CDR2 FYNNEI. Unmatched junction bases numbered 5, after V lost 2 bases and J lost 8 bases. This CDR3 comprises 14 residues. The CDR3 sequence is CASSERTGKYEQFF. CDR3 coding DNA: TGTGCCAGCAGTGAACGGACAGGGAAATATGAGCAGTTCTTC.

The chain combines TRBV4-2 with TRBJ2-4; 8 bases agree with TRBD2. V trimming: 4 bases; J trimming: 5 bases; junction bases outside the gene matches: 4. The germline CDR1 and CDR2 sequences are LGHNA and YNFKEQ. The CDR3 length is 14 residues. Here the CDR3 reads CASSPGLGQNIQYF. The CDR3 nucleotides read TGTGCCAGCAGCCCGGGACTAGGGCAAAACATTCAGTACTTC.

This sequence joins TRBV10-1 and TRBJ2-7, with 8 bases that match TRBD1. This CDR3 has 16 residues. Germline CDR1 and CDR2: WNHNN and SYGVQD (reference sequence). The DNA of the CDR3 is TGCGTCCGACGGGACAGGATAATCATAGGAAACTACGAGCAGTACTTC. It translates to CVRRDRIIIGNYEQYF.